The TCR beta chain described here comes from a study of blood T cell repertoires in COVID-19. Study information: Researchers got acute and convalescent COVID-19 samples from the United States, Italy and Spain.

CDR1 is SGDLS and CDR2 is YYNGEE in the germline V gene. The CDR3 consists of 14 residues. J was trimmed by 3 bases and V by 4 bases; bases with no gene match: 3. In the authors' workflow: Using reference gene primer amplification, nucleated cell counts were estimated. Some clones are missing from TCRdb's copy, which holds only in-frame ones; the method was immunoSEQ multiplex PCR. V, J and clone size are those of that table, while D and trimming were read from the DNA. The sample holds 55,000 to 80,000 clones, more than 65% seen once. V gene TRBV9 combines with J gene TRBJ1-4, with TRBD1 matching over 7 bases. The receptor was isolated from a woman in her seventies with acute or convalescent COVID-19. Material: peripheral blood. CDR3 amino acids: CASSLTGANEKLFF. CDR3 nucleotides: TGTGCCAGCAGCCTTACAGGGGCTAATGAAAAACTGTTTTTT.